The 28 T cell receptor beta chains listed next were all sequenced from one sample in a study of blood T cell repertoires in COVID-19. Here immunoSEQ multiplex PCR was the method, and the copy in TCRdb shows in-frame clones only, minus some. The data contain 150,000 to 200,000 clones, about 80% of them seen just once; the ten biggest clones take up approximately 9.1%. The sample was peripheral blood. The receptors come from a woman in her 70s with acute or convalescent COVID-19.

The chain links TRBV7-2 to TRBJ1-4, with D tentatively TRBD1 (5 bases). The germline V gene encodes CDR1 SGHTA and CDR2 FQGNSA. This CDR3 region has 16 residues. Trimming removed 3 bases at V and 7 bases at J, with 18 bases between. CDR3 residues: CASSFSLGRDGEKLFF. The DNA of the CDR3 is TGTGCCAGCAGCTTCTCCTTGGGGAGGGACGGTGAAAAACTGTTTTTT.

The J gene is TRBJ1-2, the V gene TRBV29-1; the match to TRBD1 covers 7 bases. The CDR3 totals 14 residues. The J segment lost 2 bases and the V segment lost 2 bases, leaving 5 bases of the junction unmatched. In germline, CDR1 is SQVTM, CDR2 ANQGSEA. Written as DNA, the CDR3 is TGCAGCGTTGAAACAGGACAGGAGAACTATGGCTACACCTTC. It is translated as CSVETGQENYGYTF.

This clone was counted at least ten times. V and J are TRBV4-3 and TRBJ1-2; D uncertain. The CDR3 has 15 amino acids. Germline V gene data show CDR1 as LGHNA and CDR2 as YSLEER. V shed 1 base and J shed 2 bases, with 11 bases lying between them. The CDR3 coding sequence is TGCGCCAGCAGCCAAGCTTATGCGACAAACTATGGCTACACCTTC. Protein sequence: CASSQAYATNYGYTF.

The chain joins TRBV3-1 (or the pseudogene TRBV3-2) to TRBJ1-5, with 9 positions matching TRBD1. CDR3 length equals 16 residues. The junction had 7 bases not matched to a gene; V was cut back by 0 bases and J by 7 bases. CDR1 LGHDT and CDR2 YNNKEL come from the germline V gene (reference sequence). The CDR3 DNA reads TGTGCCAGCAGCCAAGATGGGGGACAGGGAGGCCAGCCCCAGCATTTT. This translates into CASSQDGGQGGQPQHF.

The rearrangement joins TRBV5-1 to TRBJ1-1, with TRBD1 identical over 7 bases. This CDR3 spans 14 amino acids. Germline V gives CDR1 SGHRS, CDR2 YFSETQ. Trimming cost V 3 bases and J 4 bases; bases outside gene matches: 6. CDR3 protein: CASSSAGTVTEAFF. The CDR3 DNA follows: TGCGCCAGCAGCTCGGCGGGGACAGTCACTGAAGCTTTCTTT.

This sequence joins TRBV3-1 (or the pseudogene TRBV3-2) and TRBJ2-7; 13 bases are a match to TRBD2. Germline values: CDR1 LGHDT, CDR2 YNNKEL (reference sequence). With 2 bases clipped from V and 3 bases from J, the junction kept 4 bases outside the gene matches. This CDR3 is 16 amino acids long. The CDR3 coding sequence is TGTGCCAGCAGCCAACGCACTAGCGGGAGGGGCTACGAGCAGTACTTC. It is translated as CASSQRTSGRGYEQYF.

The chain uses TRBV6-2 or TRBV6-3 and TRBJ2-7; 8 bases are a match to TRBD1. The length of the CDR3 is 13 residues. Germline CDR1 reads MNHEY; CDR2 reads SVGEGT. J lost 6 bases, V lost 5 bases, and 6 bases had no gene match. CDR3 in DNA: TGTGCCAGCAGTACCTCCCAGGGGGCCGAGCAGTACTTC. It translates to CASSTSQGAEQYF.

CDR3 protein: CASSRDGGLNYGYTF. DNA of the CDR3: TGTGCCAGCAGCCGAGATGGGGGACTTAACTATGGCTACACCTTC. The J gene is TRBJ1-2, the V gene TRBV7-9, with a tentative D call TRBD1 (5 bases). Germline V gene sequence: CDR1 SEHNR, CDR2 FQNEAQ (reference sequence). V was shortened by 5 bases and J by 1 base, with 14 bases between the two germline ends. The CDR3 loop spans 15 amino acids.

The rearrangement uses TRBV7-9 and TRBJ2-1; the match to TRBD2 covers 7 bases. Germline V CDR1 and CDR2: SEHNR, FQNEAQ (reference sequence). This CDR3 comprises 16 residues. With V trimmed by 0 bases and J by 5 bases, 7 bases remained unmatched. The CDR3 DNA follows: TGTGCCAGCAGCTTAGCAAGGGCTAGCGGAAACAATGAGCAGTTCTTC. Translating gives CASSLARASGNNEQFF. Full variable domain (rest looked up from reference TRBV7-9 and TRBJ2-1): DTGVSQNPRHKITKRGQNVTFRCDPISEHNRLYWYRQTLGQGPEFLTYFQNEAQLEKSRLLSDRFSAERPKGSFSTLEIQRTEQGDSAMYLCASSLARASGNNEQFFGPGTRLTVL.

This clone appeared a single time. The V and J genes are TRBV5-8 and TRBJ1-5; the D is unclear. This CDR3 has 16 residues. V gave up 1 base and J gave up 4 bases, with 15 bases separating them. Germline CDR1 is SGHTS and CDR2 is YDEGEE. The CDR3 bases are TGTGCCAGCAGCTTGCGTAGAAGCGATAATAATCAGCCCCAGCATTTT. Its translation: CASSLRRSDNNQPQHF.

CDR3 sequence (DNA): TGTGCCAGCAACCCCACAGGGGGCACTGAAGCTTTCTTT. Amino acid sequence: CASNPTGGTEAFF. This sequence joins TRBV7-9 and TRBJ1-1; 8 nucleotides match TRBD1. V gave up 7 bases and J gave up 4 bases; unmatched junction bases: 5. Germline-derived CDR1 and CDR2 are SEHNR and FQNEAQ (reference sequence). There are 13 residues in the CDR3. The complete variable domain, with remaining parts taken from reference TRBV7-9 and TRBJ1-1, reads DTGVSQNPRHKITKRGQNVTFRCDPISEHNRLYWYRQTLGQGPEFLTYFQNEAQLEKSRLLSDRFSAERPKGSFSTLEIQRTEQGDSAMYLCASNPTGGTEAFFGQGTRLTVV.

This clone was recorded once. This rearrangement joins TRBV5-6 to TRBJ1-5; tentative D call: TRBD1 (6 bases). In germline, CDR1 is SGHDT, CDR2 YYEEEE. There are 15 residues in the CDR3. The germline V and J ends were trimmed by 2 bases and 0 bases, with 9 bases remaining between them. DNA for the CDR3: TGTGCCAGCAGCTTTGGGACATATAGCAATCAGCCCCAGCATTTT. Translated, it gives CASSFGTYSNQPQHF.

A few counts support this clone. The gene calls are TRBV5-4 and TRBJ2-2, with a weak D call TRBD1 (6 bases). CDR1 SGHNT and CDR2 YYREEE come from the germline V gene (reference sequence). The V end lost 0 bases, the J end lost 4 bases, and 13 bases lay between the germline ends. The CDR3 contains 16 residues. CDR3 nucleotides: TGTGCCAGCAGCTTGGTGGGGGCGCGAGGCACCGGGGAGCTGTTTTTT. Translation: CASSLVGARGTGELFF.

This rearrangement joins TRBV6-5 to TRBJ2-1, with 10 positions matching TRBD2. The junction had 5 bases not matched to a gene; V was cut back by 8 bases and J by 4 bases. Per germline, CDR1 MNHEY and CDR2 SVGAGI. The CDR3 runs 14 residues. CDR3 bases: TGTGCCAGCGGACCTAGCGGGGGATACAATGAGCAGTTCTTC. Protein sequence: CASGPSGGYNEQFF.

This clone has just a few counts. The rearrangement uses TRBV5-1 and TRBJ1-3; D possibly corresponds to TRBD1 (5 bases). Per germline, CDR1 SGHRS and CDR2 YFSETQ. This CDR3 contains 16 residues. Between the trimmed V and J ends, which lost 1 base and 2 bases, there was a span of 13 bases. The CDR3 protein is CASSLSGNQAGNTIYF. The CDR3 region has the DNA TGCGCCAGCAGCTTGTCAGGGAATCAGGCTGGAAACACCATATATTTT.

V gene TRBV4-3 combines with J gene TRBJ2-3; perhaps TRBD1 as D (6 bases). V was trimmed by 0 bases and J by 3 bases, leaving 19 bases between them. Looked up from germline, CDR1 is LGHNA and CDR2 is YSLEER. CDR3 length equals 18 residues. For the CDR3, the DNA is TGCGCCAGCAGCCAAGATCAGACCACAGGGACGTGGACAGATACGCAGTATTTT. This encodes CASSQDQTTGTWTDTQYF.

V is TRBV7-2 and J is TRBJ2-6; a weak D match, TRBD1 (5 bases). Per germline, CDR1 SGHTA and CDR2 FQGNSA. There are 17 residues in the CDR3. V shed 1 base and J shed 2 bases, with 12 bases lying between them. CDR3 loop: CASSLEGRATGANVLTF. The CDR3 DNA follows: TGTGCCAGCAGCTTAGAGGGCAGGGCAACTGGGGCCAACGTCCTGACTTTC.

The CDR3 nucleotides are TGTGCCAGCAGCCCAGGAGGTTCCGGGACAGGGAGGAACACCATATATTTT. Translation: CASSPGGSGTGRNTIYF. The chain links TRBV5-6 to TRBJ1-3, with 9 bases identical to TRBD1. Looked up from germline, CDR1 is SGHDT and CDR2 is YYEEEE. Trimming cost V 4 bases and J 7 bases; bases outside gene matches: 15. CDR3 size: 17 residues. Looking up the rest from reference TRBV5-6 and TRBJ1-3 gives the full variable domain: DAGVTQSPTHLIKTRGQQVTLRCSPKSGHDTVSWYQQALGQGPQFIFQYYEEEERQRGNFPDRFSGHQFPNYSSELNVNALLLGDSALYLCASSPGGSGTGRNTIYFGEGSWLTVV.

The chain combines TRBV5-1 with TRBJ1-4; 8 nucleotides match TRBD1. Germline CDR1 reads SGHRS; CDR2 reads YFSETQ. This CDR3 comprises 14 residues. The ends lost 3 bases at V and 8 bases at J; junction bases unmatched: 6. The CDR3 protein is CASSSGTGGEKLFF. The CDR3 DNA is TGCGCCAGCAGCTCCGGGACAGGCGGCGAAAAACTGTTTTTT.

This clone was recorded at least ten times. V and J are TRBV9 and TRBJ1-6; 7 bases are shared with TRBD1. The CDR3 runs to 15 residues. CDR1 SGDLS and CDR2 YYNGEE come from the germline V gene. The V segment lost 0 bases and the J segment 6 bases; nucleotides outside the gene matches: 3. The CDR3 reads CASSVEGQINSPLHF. The CDR3 bases are TGTGCCAGCAGCGTAGAGGGACAGATTAATTCACCCCTCCACTTT.

This chain links TRBV2 with TRBJ2-1; perhaps TRBD1 as D (5 bases). The V and J ends lost 5 bases and 9 bases respectively, with 11 bases between them. The germline gives CDR1 SNHLY, CDR2 FYNNEI. CDR3 length: 12 amino acids. DNA for the CDR3: TGTGCCAGCAGTCGGACACGTCCTGAGCAGTTCTTC. It specifies CASSRTRPEQFF. Full variable domain (missing parts from reference TRBV2 and TRBJ2-1): EPEVTQTPSHQVTQMGQEVILRCVPISNHLYFYWYRQILGQKVEFLVSFYNNEISEKSEIFDDQFSVERPDGSNFTLKIRSTKLEDSAMYFCASSRTRPEQFFGPGTRLTVL.

The V call is TRBV27, the J call TRBJ2-7; 8 bases line up with TRBD2. Germline V gene lookup returns CDR1 MNHEY and CDR2 SMNVEV (reference sequence). Trimming removed 8 bases from V and 2 bases from J; junction bases left unmatched: 5. The CDR3 covers 13 residues. The CDR3 here is CASGGGGPYEQYF. CDR3 sequence (DNA): TGTGCCAGCGGGGGCGGGGGGCCCTACGAGCAGTACTTC.

This clone was detected a few times. The chain links TRBV19 to TRBJ2-5; D is perhaps TRBD2 (5 bases). The CDR3 totals 13 residues. V gave up 2 bases and J gave up 5 bases, with 9 bases separating them. CDR1 is LNHDA and CDR2 is SQIVND in the germline V gene (reference sequence). In DNA form, the CDR3 reads TGTGCCAGTAGTATAAATGAGGGCGAGACCCAGTACTTC. Its translation: CASSINEGETQYF.

This rearrangement joins TRBV7-2 to TRBJ2-1, with 12 bases fitting TRBD2. Germline-derived CDR1 and CDR2 are SGHTA and FQGNSA. J lost 0 bases, V lost 6 bases, and 3 bases had no gene match. This CDR3 is built from 16 residues. Here the CDR3 reads CASRPGLAGSYNEQFF. Written as DNA, the CDR3 is TGTGCCAGCAGGCCGGGACTAGCGGGCTCCTACAATGAGCAGTTCTTC.

This sequence joins TRBV5-1 and TRBJ2-7, with a weak D call TRBD2 (6 bases). The V end lost 4 bases, the J end lost 1 base, and 21 bases lay between the germline ends. Germline V lookup: CDR1 SGHRS, CDR2 YFSETQ. This CDR3 has 17 amino acids. CDR3 DNA sequence: TGCGCCAGCAGCCGGGGGAGCCTAGTAAGGCATTCCTACGAGCAGTACTTC. Its protein is CASSRGSLVRHSYEQYF.

The gene calls are TRBV5-6 and TRBJ2-1; TRBD2 is a possible D gene (6 bases). V lost 0 bases, J lost 5 bases, and 12 bases lay in between. The CDR3 consists of 15 residues. Germline assignment: CDR1 SGHDT and CDR2 YYEEEE. The CDR3 DNA is TGTGCCAGCAGCTTGGACTGGGGACTGAACAATGAGCAGTTCTTC. Protein: CASSLDWGLNNEQFF. The entire variable domain, with the rest obtained from reference TRBV5-6 and TRBJ2-1, is as follows: DAGVTQSPTHLIKTRGQQVTLRCSPKSGHDTVSWYQQALGQGPQFIFQYYEEEERQRGNFPDRFSGHQFPNYSSELNVNALLLGDSALYLCASSLDWGLNNEQFFGPGTRLTVL.

The rearrangement uses TRBV19 and TRBJ1-2; D unresolved. Germline V lookup: CDR1 LNHDA, CDR2 SQIVND (reference sequence). The V and J ends lost 4 bases and 5 bases respectively, with 17 bases between them. The CDR3 runs to 15 residues. DNA for the CDR3: TGTGCCAGTAGTAAAGACACGCGCGAATATTATGGCTACACCTTC. Translating gives CASSKDTREYYGYTF.

This chain links TRBV10-3 with TRBJ2-1; maybe TRBD1 (6 bases). CDR1 ENHRY and CDR2 SYGVKD come from the germline V gene. The CDR3 length is 13 residues. V lost 6 bases, J lost 11 bases, and 17 bases lay in between. The CDR3 DNA follows: TGTGCCATCAGGGGAGTCCGGGACACCAAGCAGTTCTTC. Translated: CAIRGVRDTKQFF.